Shown below are 7 T cell receptor beta chains from a single sample sequenced in a study of control samples from healthy donors and cancer patients. Here immunoSEQ multiplex PCR was the method, and the copy in TCRdb shows in-frame clones only, minus some. Of some 170,000 clones listed, around 94% are singletons. The material sequenced was PBMCs. These receptor sequences come from a man aged 60 to 69 with colorectal cancer.

This sequence joins TRBV6-6 and TRBJ1-2; 10 bases line up with TRBD1. This CDR3 spans 15 amino acids. CDR1 and CDR2 (germline): MNHNY, SVGAGI (reference sequence). Trimming cost V 2 bases and J 1 base; bases outside gene matches: 1. CDR3 coding DNA: TGTGCCAGCAGTTACCGGACAGGGGGTAACTATGGCTACACCTTC. Its translation is CASSYRTGGNYGYTF.

This sequence joins TRBV2 and TRBJ1-5, with no clear D. In germline, CDR1 is SNHLY, CDR2 FYNNEI. V was trimmed by 5 bases and J by 0 bases, leaving 8 bases between them. The CDR3 is 14 amino acids. CDR3 residues: CASSLDSSNQPQHF. The CDR3, as DNA: TGTGCCAGCAGTCTCGATAGTAGCAATCAGCCCCAGCATTTT.

This chain uses TRBV19 with TRBJ2-1; 14 bases fit TRBD2. Germline V CDR1 and CDR2: LNHDA, SQIVND (reference sequence). The CDR3 contains 16 residues. Trimming removed 3 bases from V and 6 bases from J; junction bases left unmatched: 4. The CDR3 coding sequence is TGTGCCAGTAGTATGACTAGCGGGGGGGTCGGCAATGAGCAGTTCTTC. This translates into CASSMTSGGVGNEQFF.

The rearrangement joins TRBV2 to TRBJ1-5, with 7 nucleotides matching TRBD1. This CDR3 region has 14 residues. From germline, CDR1 is SNHLY and CDR2 FYNNEI. The V and J ends lost 5 bases and 4 bases, in that order; junction bases with no gene match: 5. The CDR3 DNA follows: TGTGCCAGCAGTCTGGACAGGAGGAATCAGCCCCAGCATTTT. Its protein product is CASSLDRRNQPQHF.

The CDR3 region has the DNA TGTGCCAGCAGGGGACAGGGGTCCTTTATGGGAGAGCAGTACTTC. This translates into CASRGQGSFMGEQYF. The V and J genes are TRBV7-2 and TRBJ2-7, with 10 bases fitting TRBD1. Germline-derived CDR1 and CDR2 are SGHTA and FQGNSA. This CDR3 has 15 amino acids. V lost 6 bases and J lost 7; bases outside the gene matches: 12.

This chain uses TRBV7-7 with TRBJ2-1; D uncertain. V lost 4 bases to trimming and J lost 7 bases, with 14 bases between them. Germline loops: CDR1 SSHAT, CDR2 FNYEAQ (reference sequence). CDR3 size: 14 residues. The CDR3 is CASSSGAWSNEQFF. The CDR3 DNA reads TGTGCCAGCAGCTCCGGCGCTTGGTCAAATGAGCAGTTCTTC.

The J gene is TRBJ2-1, the V gene TRBV24-1; D is tentatively TRBD1 or TRBD2 (6 bases each). V was clipped by 10 bases and J by 0 bases, with 12 bases between them. Germline CDR1 KGHDR, CDR2 SFDVKD. This CDR3 region has 14 residues. The chain's CDR3 is CATGGGVSYNEQFF. The CDR3 nucleotides are TGTGCCACGGGGGGCGGTGTCTCCTACAATGAGCAGTTCTTC.